Detailed here is one TCR beta chain. The CDR3 extends over 14 amino acids. Germline V gene data show CDR1 as SGHVS and CDR2 as FQNEAQ. Trimming removed 1 base from V and 3 bases from J, with 9 bases in between. These data are taken from a study of blood T cell repertoires in COVID-19. Across the whole study: PBMCs, B-cell-depleted T cells, or T cells provided the cDNA or gDNA that made up the material.

Original handling: Estimates of nucleated cell counts were drawn from the amplification of reference gene primers. Generated by immunoSEQ multiplex PCR, the TCRdb table keeps only in-frame clones and is missing some. V, J and clone size are those of that table, while D and trimming were read from the DNA. This sample has roughly 150,000 clones, with around 85% found just once. The V gene is TRBV7-8, the J gene TRBJ1-2; tentative D call: TRBD1 (5 bases). The sample was peripheral blood. This TCR came from a human donor in a cohort sampled during active COVID-19. CDR3 loop: CASSLDRGDYGYTF. The CDR3 DNA reads TGTGCCAGCAGCTTAGATCGGGGGGACTATGGCTACACCTTC.